The following is a T cell receptor (beta chain) sequence with its context. The data were obtained in a study of blood T cell repertoires in COVID-19. Generated by immunoSEQ multiplex PCR, the TCRdb table keeps only in-frame clones and is missing some. Counted here are approximately 260,000 clones, about nine tenths occurring once; the ten biggest clones make up roughly 7%. The CDR3 is made up of 15 amino acids. Germline CDR1 is MNHEY and CDR2 is SVGAGI. J was trimmed by 4 bases and V by 6 bases; bases with no gene match: 9. The TCR was taken from a man aged 55 to 70 who had recovered from COVID-19. Sequencing was performed on peripheral blood. The chain employs TRBV6-5 and TRBJ1-5; 7 nucleotides match TRBD1. The CDR3 nucleotides are TGTGCCAGCAGCCTTTACAGGGGCGTTAATCAGCCCCAGCATTTT. Its translation is CASSLYRGVNQPQHF.